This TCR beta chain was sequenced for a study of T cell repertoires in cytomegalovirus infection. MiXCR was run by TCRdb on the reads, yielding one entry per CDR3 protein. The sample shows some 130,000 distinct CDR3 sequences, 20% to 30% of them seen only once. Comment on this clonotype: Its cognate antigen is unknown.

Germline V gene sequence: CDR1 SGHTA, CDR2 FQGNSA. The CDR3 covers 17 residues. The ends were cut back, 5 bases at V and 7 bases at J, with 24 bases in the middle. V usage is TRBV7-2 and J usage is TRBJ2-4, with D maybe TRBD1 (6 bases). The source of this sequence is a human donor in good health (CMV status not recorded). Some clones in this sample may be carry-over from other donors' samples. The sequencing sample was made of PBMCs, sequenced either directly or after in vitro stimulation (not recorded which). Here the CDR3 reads CASSPQRGSGPNNIQYF. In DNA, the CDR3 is TGTGCCAGCAGCCCCCAAAGGGGGTCCGGCCCGAACAACATTCAGTACTTC.